The 23 T cell receptor beta chains presented below share a single source sample, sequenced in a study of low-dose radiotherapy and immunotherapy resistance in tumors. First-strand cDNA relied on TRAV- and TRBV-specific primers spanning alpha and beta chains. TCR amplification used 20 to 25 PCR cycles, a constant-region primer and a V-primer adapter. Via MiXCR, TCRdb re-called the reads, giving one row per CDR3 protein. This table has tens of thousands of distinct CDR3 sequences, 20% to 25% appearing once. Sample time point: after trial treatment. As for treatment: LDRT plus nivolumab, ipilimumab, low-dose cyclophosphamide and aspirin (RACIN trial). The sample here was PBMCs, taken after low-dose radiotherapy plus immunotherapy. These receptors were obtained from a female donor with ovarian cancer.

There are many counts of this clonotype. The V gene is TRBV25-1, the J gene TRBJ1-1; the D is unclear. V dropped 1 base and J dropped 1 base, with 7 bases sitting between them. The germline gives CDR1 MGHDK, CDR2 SYGVNS. CDR3 size: 14 residues. CDR3 amino acids: CASSESGGNTEAFF. In DNA, the CDR3 is TGTGCCAGCAGTGAATCGGGCGGGAACACTGAAGCTTTCTTT. Filled out from reference TRBV25-1 and TRBJ1-1, the complete variable domain reads EADIYQTPRYLVIGTGKKITLECSQTMGHDKMYWYQQDPGMELHLIHYSYGVNSTEKGDLSSESTVSRIRTEHFPLTLESARPSHTSQYLCASSESGGNTEAFFGQGTRLTVV.

The chain employs TRBV20-1 and TRBJ1-2; 9 bases fit TRBD1. V trimming: 5 bases; J trimming: 8 bases; junction bases outside the gene matches: 9. CDR3 length: 13 residues. CDR1 and CDR2 from the germline V gene are DFQATT and SNEGSKA (reference sequence). The CDR3 reads CSAGTGPKRGYTF. The CDR3 DNA follows: TGCAGTGCTGGGACAGGGCCGAAGAGGGGCTACACCTTC.

As to this clonotype: The conserved phenylalanine or tryptophan is not found at the CDR3 terminus, so this likely reflects a read error. V is TRBV27 and J is TRBJ2-1; either TRBD1 or TRBD2 may fit D (5 bases each). Germline CDR1 is MNHEY and CDR2 is SMNVEV (reference sequence). The V end lost 6 bases, the J end lost 4 bases, and 19 bases lay between the germline ends. The CDR3 covers 16 residues. The CDR3 loop reads CASSLGVAWSYNEQFL. The DNA of the CDR3 is TGTGCCAGCAGCCTGGGGGTAGCGTGGTCATACAATGAGCAGTTCCTC.

The table lists this clonotype with many counts. The V and J genes are TRBV7-6 and TRBJ1-6; 8 bases match TRBD1. The V gene's germline CDR1 is SGHVS and CDR2 FNYEAQ. V was clipped by 3 bases and J by 0 bases; unmatched bases: 1. The CDR3 length is 16 residues. CDR3: CASSLGQVSYNSPLHF. Written as DNA, the CDR3 is TGTGCCAGCAGCTTGGGACAGGTCTCCTATAATTCACCCCTCCACTTT.

The chain combines TRBV5-6 with TRBJ2-2; D call uncertain. The germline CDR1 and CDR2 sequences are SGHDT and YYEEEE. V gave up 1 base and J gave up 1 base, with 5 bases separating them. This CDR3 region has 14 residues. This chain's CDR3 is CASSLPGNTGELFF. In DNA form, the CDR3 reads TGTGCCAGCAGCTTGCCGGGGAACACCGGGGAGCTGTTTTTT.

This clonotype was picked up many times. The chain links TRBV5-1 to TRBJ1-3; 8 bases match TRBD1. In germline, CDR1 is SGHRS, CDR2 YFSETQ. The CDR3 extends over 15 amino acids. Losses at the gene ends were 3 bases for V and 2 bases for J; bases not matched to a gene: 4. The CDR3 here is CASSWGQEAGNTIYF. The CDR3 DNA reads TGCGCCAGCAGCTGGGGACAGGAGGCTGGAAACACCATATATTTT.

This clonotype was seen at least ten times. V gene TRBV2 combines with J gene TRBJ2-3; D possibly matches TRBD1 or TRBD2 (6 bases each). The CDR3 loop spans 20 amino acids. Trimming stripped 6 bases from V and 6 bases from J, with 34 bases between. Germline V CDR1 and CDR2: SNHLY, FYNNEI. The DNA of the CDR3 is TGTGCCAGCAGGGGAGGAGGGGGTGTAGCAGGGGCGTCCCCTAGGGATACGCAGTATTTT. It yields the protein CASRGGGGVAGASPRDTQYF.

In this sample, this clonotype turned up many times. The chain couples TRBV12-3 or TRBV12-4 to TRBJ2-2, with 9 positions matching TRBD1. V shed 1 base, J shed 1 base, and the junction held 1 base outside the gene matches. The CDR3 runs 16 residues. The CDR3 DNA follows: TGTGCCAGCAGTTTAGGGACAGGGGTGAACACCGGGGAGCTGTTTTTT. Translation gives CASSLGTGVNTGELFF.

Concerning this clonotype: A far larger clone is one nucleotide away, so this likely arose from a read error. This chain uses TRBV3-1 with TRBJ1-1; TRBD1 aligns across 9 bases. The germline V gene has CDR1 LGHDT and CDR2 YNNKEL (reference sequence). CDR3 length: 14 residues. The V and J ends lost 3 bases and 1 base, in that order; junction bases with no gene match: 0. The CDR3 sequence: CASSQTGGNTEAFF. The CDR3 DNA reads TGTGCCAGCAGCCAGACAGGGGGGAACACTGAAGCTTTCTTT.

This clonotype was counted many times. CDR3 loop: CASNQGPLSIYEQYF. The CDR3 DNA follows: TGTGCCAGCAACCAGGGGCCCCTCTCAATCTACGAGCAGTACTTC. The chain couples TRBV7-8 to TRBJ2-7; tentative D call: TRBD1 (6 bases). Germline V gene data show CDR1 as SGHVS and CDR2 as FQNEAQ. The CDR3 contains 15 residues. V was cut by 7 bases and J by 3 bases, with 19 bases left in between.

In regard to this clonotype: A read error is the likely source, as a far larger clone sits one nucleotide away. This sequence joins TRBV13 and TRBJ2-5; D is perhaps TRBD1 or TRBD2 (6 bases each). This CDR3 has 19 amino acids. Trimming left V 5 bases short and J 2 bases short, with 27 bases between. Germline V CDR1 and CDR2: PRHDT, FYEKMQ (reference sequence). In DNA, the CDR3 is TGTGCCAGCAGCCCCTCCACCTGGGGGGCTAGAAAGGATCAAGAGACCCAGTACTTC. The encoded protein is CASSPSTWGARKDQETQYF.

This clonotype has at least ten counts. This chain joins TRBV19 and TRBJ2-7; 9 bases are a match to TRBD1. Germline V gene data show CDR1 as LNHDA and CDR2 as SQIVND (reference sequence). Losses at the gene ends were 5 bases for V and 1 base for J; bases not matched to a gene: 6. CDR3 size: 15 residues. The CDR3 nucleotides are TGTGCCAGTAGTCCGGGACAGGGCGGGTCCTACGAGCAGTACTTC. It yields the protein CASSPGQGGSYEQYF.

This clonotype was counted many times. The V and J genes are TRBV5-1 and TRBJ2-1; 7 bases fit TRBD1. The CDR3 has 13 amino acids. With 0 bases clipped from V and 6 bases from J, the junction kept 0 bases outside the gene matches. Germline-derived CDR1 and CDR2 are SGHRS and YFSETQ. CDR3 nucleotide sequence: TGCGCCAGCAGCTTGGACAGGGGCAATGAGCAGTTCTTC. Its protein product is CASSLDRGNEQFF.

The V and J genes are TRBV24-1 and TRBJ1-5; D is ambiguous. CDR1 KGHDR and CDR2 SFDVKD come from the germline V gene. Trimming left V 4 bases short and J 8 bases short, with 11 bases between. The CDR3 is made up of 13 amino acids. The CDR3 nucleotides are TGTGCCACCAGTGACCTGGAGGATAAGCCCCAGCATTTT. Amino acid sequence: CATSDLEDKPQHF.

This clonotype was seen many times. The chain employs TRBV4-2 and TRBJ1-6; the D is unclear. Trimming stripped 0 bases from V and 0 bases from J, with 15 bases between. CDR3 length: 19 amino acids. The germline CDR1 and CDR2 sequences are LGHNA and YNFKEQ. The CDR3 region has the DNA TGTGCCAGCAGCCAAGATAGGTTTGAGGGCAGCTCCTATAATTCACCCCTCCACTTT. Protein product: CASSQDRFEGSSYNSPLHF.

This clonotype was recorded many times. The rearrangement links TRBV2 to TRBJ2-5; TRBD2 aligns across 8 bases. The germline gives CDR1 SNHLY, CDR2 FYNNEI. CDR3 length: 15 residues. V dropped 8 bases and J dropped 1; count of bases not matched to a gene: 9. CDR3 protein: CASSLPGGRQETQYF. CDR3 nucleotide sequence: TGTGCCAGCTCCCTCCCGGGGGGGCGCCAAGAGACCCAGTACTTC.

This clonotype was detected many times. The V gene is TRBV19, the J gene TRBJ2-1; no clear D gene. This CDR3 comprises 13 residues. Germline loops: CDR1 LNHDA, CDR2 SQIVND (reference sequence). V was pared by 5 bases and J by 5 bases, with 10 bases between. CDR3 amino acids: CASSVVRDNEQFF. The CDR3 DNA reads as TGTGCCAGTAGTGTAGTAAGAGACAATGAGCAGTTCTTC.

The chain couples TRBV6-2 or TRBV6-3 to TRBJ2-3, with TRBD1 identical over 8 bases. The CDR3 totals 16 residues. Trimming cost V 5 bases and J 6 bases; bases outside gene matches: 13. Looked up from germline, CDR1 is MNHEY and CDR2 is SVGEGT. The CDR3 loop reads CASSQEAGTGPDTQYF. CDR3 DNA: TGTGCCAGCAGTCAGGAGGCCGGGACAGGACCGGATACGCAGTATTTT.

This clonotype has ten or more counts. The chain couples TRBV5-1 to TRBJ2-1, with a weak D call TRBD2 (5 bases). V shed 5 bases and J shed 3 bases, with 9 bases lying between them. Germline CDR1 is SGHRS and CDR2 is YFSETQ. The CDR3 is 13 residues long. CDR3 nucleotide sequence: TGCGCCAGCAGTGGAGGCAGCTACAATGAGCAGTTCTTC. This codes for CASSGGSYNEQFF.

The CDR3 is CASRLLGQGVNVLTF. The CDR3 DNA sequence: TGCGCCAGCAGGTTGCTGGGACAGGGGGTAAACGTCCTGACTTTC. V usage is TRBV5-1 and J usage is TRBJ2-6, with 11 bases matching TRBD1. Germline CDR1 and CDR2: SGHRS and YFSETQ. The CDR3 extends over 15 amino acids. The V gene end was trimmed by 5 bases and the J gene end by 10 bases; junction bases not matched to a gene: 8.

This clonotype has at least ten counts. V gene TRBV28 combines with J gene TRBJ2-2; 12 bases match TRBD2. CDR3 length: 16 residues. Germline V gene data show CDR1 as MDHEN and CDR2 as SYDVKM. The J segment lost 5 bases and the V segment lost 2 bases, leaving 3 bases of the junction unmatched. DNA of the CDR3: TGTGCCAGCAGTTTACTAACTAGCGGGGGGACCGGGGAGCTGTTTTTT. Its protein product is CASSLLTSGGTGELFF.

There are many counts of this clonotype. This chain connects TRBV7-2 to TRBJ2-2; TRBD2 aligns across 12 bases. CDR3 size: 17 residues. The germline CDR1 and CDR2 sequences are SGHTA and FQGNSA. V shed 1 base, J shed 4 bases, and the junction held 4 bases outside the gene matches. CDR3 residues: CASSLVLAGGVTGELFF. The CDR3, as DNA: TGTGCCAGCAGCTTAGTACTAGCGGGGGGAGTCACCGGGGAGCTGTTTTTT.

At least ten counts were recorded for this clonotype. The genes are TRBV7-9 and TRBJ2-7, with D unclear. Trimming removed 5 bases from V and 7 bases from J, with 12 bases in between. The CDR3 is 12 residues long. In germline, CDR1 is SEHNR, CDR2 FQNEAQ (reference sequence). As DNA, the CDR3 is TGTGCCAGCAGCCCGGCCCAGTGGGAGCAGTACTTC. It yields the protein CASSPAQWEQYF.